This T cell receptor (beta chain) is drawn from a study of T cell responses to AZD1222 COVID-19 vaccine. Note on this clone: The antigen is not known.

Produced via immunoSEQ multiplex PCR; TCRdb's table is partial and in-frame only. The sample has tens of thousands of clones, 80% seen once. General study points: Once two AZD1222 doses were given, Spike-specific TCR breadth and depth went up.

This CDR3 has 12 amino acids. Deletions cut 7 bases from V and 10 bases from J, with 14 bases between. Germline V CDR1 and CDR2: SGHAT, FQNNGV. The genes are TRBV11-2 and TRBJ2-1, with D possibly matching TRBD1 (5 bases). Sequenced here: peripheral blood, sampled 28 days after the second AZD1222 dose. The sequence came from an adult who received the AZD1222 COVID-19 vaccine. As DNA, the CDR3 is TGTGCCAGCACACTCGTGGGGCGGGAGCAGTTCTTC. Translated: CASTLVGREQFF. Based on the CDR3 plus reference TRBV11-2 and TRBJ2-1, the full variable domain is EAGVAQSPRYKIIEKRQSVAFWCNPISGHATLYWYQQILGQGPKLLIQFQNNGVVDDSQLPKDRFSAERLKGVDSTLKIQPAKLEDSAVYLCASTLVGREQFFGPGTRLTVL.